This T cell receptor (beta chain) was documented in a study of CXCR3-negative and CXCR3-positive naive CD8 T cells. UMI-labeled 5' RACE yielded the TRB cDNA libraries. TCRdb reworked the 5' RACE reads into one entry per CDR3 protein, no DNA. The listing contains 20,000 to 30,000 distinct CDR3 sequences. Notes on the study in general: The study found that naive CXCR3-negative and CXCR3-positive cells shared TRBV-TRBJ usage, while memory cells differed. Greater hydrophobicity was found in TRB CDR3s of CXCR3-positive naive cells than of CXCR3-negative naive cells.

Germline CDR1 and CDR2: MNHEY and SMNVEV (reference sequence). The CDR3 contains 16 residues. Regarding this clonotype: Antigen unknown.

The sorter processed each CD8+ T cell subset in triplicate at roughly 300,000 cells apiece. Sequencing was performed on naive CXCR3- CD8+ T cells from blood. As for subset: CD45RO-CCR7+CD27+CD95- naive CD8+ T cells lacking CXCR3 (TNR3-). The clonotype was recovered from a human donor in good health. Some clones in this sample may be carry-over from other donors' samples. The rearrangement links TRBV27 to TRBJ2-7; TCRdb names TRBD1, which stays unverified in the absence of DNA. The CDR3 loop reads CASSSNLGTGAYEQYF.